Listed here are 31 T cell receptor beta chains from one sample, sequenced in a study of blood T cell repertoires in COVID-19 (dated by TCRdb to between 2020 and 2021). The method was the immunoSEQ multiplex PCR assay. TCRdb's version of the immuneACCESS table is confined to in-frame rearrangements and falls short of the full clone set. An unresolved V gene accounts for under half of the shortfall where checked; the remainder is of unknown origin. This sample is represented by approximately 180,000 clones; 60% to 80% of them were singletons. The ten top clones hold more than 25% of the sample. The sample comprised peripheral blood. These receptors all stem from a woman in her 70s with acute or convalescent COVID-19.

A single count supports this clone. The chain combines TRBV19 with TRBJ2-7; 9 positions match TRBD2. V dropped 7 bases and J dropped 3; count of bases not matched to a gene: 13. Germline lookup yields CDR1 LNHDA and CDR2 SQIVND (reference sequence). This CDR3 is 16 amino acids long. CDR3 sequence: CASTTSSTSGYYEQYF. CDR3 nucleotides: TGTGCCAGTACCACCTCCTCGACTAGCGGATACTACGAGCAGTACTTC.

This chain joins TRBV27 and TRBJ2-3, with 8 bases aligning to TRBD2. After removal of 2 bases from V and 6 bases from J, the junction contained 10 bases not matched to a gene. Germline loops: CDR1 MNHEY, CDR2 SMNVEV (reference sequence). This CDR3 has 16 amino acids. The CDR3 DNA reads as TGTGCCAGCAGTTTAAGTATAGGGCTAGCGGGCGATACGCAGTATTTT. The encoded protein is CASSLSIGLAGDTQYF.

This sequence joins TRBV3-1 (or the pseudogene TRBV3-2) and TRBJ1-2; a possible D gene is TRBD1 (5 bases). Germline values: CDR1 LGHDT, CDR2 YNNKEL (reference sequence). The ends were cut back, 1 base at V and 4 bases at J, with 13 bases in the middle. The CDR3 runs to 15 residues. CDR3 loop: CASSQGRATGYGYTF. The CDR3 DNA reads as TGTGCCAGCAGCCAAGGGAGAGCTACAGGCTATGGCTACACCTTC.

The gene calls are TRBV6-1 and TRBJ1-5; TRBD1 agrees at 8 bases. With 0 bases clipped from V and 4 bases from J, the junction kept 5 bases outside the gene matches. Germline loops: CDR1 MNHNS, CDR2 SASEGT. The CDR3 sequence is 16 residues long. CDR3 amino acids: CASSEARGLENQPQHF. In DNA, the CDR3 is TGTGCCAGCAGTGAAGCCAGGGGGCTTGAGAATCAGCCCCAGCATTTT.

The chain joins TRBV2 to TRBJ1-5, with D unresolved. Germline V gives CDR1 SNHLY, CDR2 FYNNEI. Trimming shortened V by 7 bases and J by 7 bases, and 11 bases separated the two germline ends. This CDR3 has 12 amino acids. The DNA for the CDR3 is TGTGCCAGCAAGGAGGAGGGACAGCCCCAGCATTTT. This encodes CASKEEGQPQHF.

The V gene is TRBV11-3, the J gene TRBJ2-1; TRBD1 agrees at 7 bases. Germline CDR1 SGHNT, CDR2 YENEEA. This CDR3 contains 14 residues. Trimming removed 4 bases from V and 5 bases from J; junction bases left unmatched: 5. The CDR3 loop is CASSSGQPHNEQFF. The CDR3 bases are TGTGCCAGCAGCTCGGGACAGCCCCACAATGAGCAGTTCTTC.

The gene calls are TRBV11-2 and TRBJ2-3; tentative D call: TRBD1 (5 bases). V was shortened by 6 bases and J by 6 bases, with 19 bases between the two germline ends. Germline V gene lookup returns CDR1 SGHAT and CDR2 FQNNGV. The CDR3 contains 15 residues. CDR3: CASSNQGRISDTQYF. CDR3 in DNA: TGTGCCAGCAGTAACCAGGGTCGTATATCTGATACGCAGTATTTT.

The V and J genes are TRBV27 and TRBJ1-6; no clear D. Germline V gives CDR1 MNHEY, CDR2 SMNVEV (reference sequence). The CDR3 runs 13 residues. Trimming shortened V by 3 bases and J by 10 bases, and 10 bases separated the two germline ends. The CDR3 DNA reads as TGTGCCAGCAGTTTTGACTATAGATCACCCCTCCACTTT. Translated: CASSFDYRSPLHF.

The CDR3 DNA reads as TGCGCCAGCAGCTGGAGCGGGGGTGCCTACGAGCAGTACTTC. Residues: CASSWSGGAYEQYF. The chain uses TRBV5-1 and TRBJ2-7; 8 nucleotides match TRBD2. The CDR3 extends over 14 amino acids. V trimming: 3 bases; J trimming: 2 bases; junction bases outside the gene matches: 4. Germline assignment: CDR1 SGHRS and CDR2 YFSETQ.

The J gene is TRBJ2-7, the V gene TRBV30; TRBD2 aligns across 8 bases. Germline V CDR1 and CDR2: GTSNPN, SVGIG (reference sequence). CDR3 length: 12 amino acids. J lost 4 bases, V lost 2 bases, and 1 base had no gene match. The DNA of the CDR3 is TGTGCCTGGAGTCGACTAGCGTACGAGCAGTACTTC. Translated, it gives CAWSRLAYEQYF.

This sequence joins TRBV20-1 and TRBJ2-1, with 11 bases aligning to TRBD2. Germline assignment: CDR1 DFQATT and CDR2 SNEGSKA (reference sequence). Germline trimming cut 4 bases from V and 8 bases from J; bases unmatched to any gene: 10. This CDR3 region has 15 residues. The CDR3 coding sequence is TGCAGTGCTACTGAGTTTAGCGGGAGGGTATATGAGCAGTTCTTC. Encoded protein: CSATEFSGRVYEQFF.

V and J are TRBV2 and TRBJ1-3, with D uncertain. CDR1 and CDR2 (germline): SNHLY, FYNNEI. Between the trimmed V and J ends, which lost 1 base and 0 bases, there was a span of 10 bases. CDR3 length: 16 residues. The CDR3 DNA reads as TGTGCCAGCAGTGAAGAGCCGCCGAGCTCTGGAAACACCATATATTTT. This encodes CASSEEPPSSGNTIYF. The whole variable domain, remainder taken from reference TRBV2 and TRBJ1-3, is EPEVTQTPSHQVTQMGQEVILRCVPISNHLYFYWYRQILGQKVEFLVSFYNNEISEKSEIFDDQFSVERPDGSNFTLKIRSTKLEDSAMYFCASSEEPPSSGNTIYFGEGSWLTVV.

This chain links TRBV11-2 with TRBJ2-7; the match to TRBD2 covers 8 bases. The germline V gene has CDR1 SGHAT and CDR2 FQNNGV. This CDR3 region has 13 residues. The V and J ends lost 5 bases and 4 bases, in that order; junction bases with no gene match: 4. CDR3 DNA: TGTGCCAGCAGCCGGACTAGCCCGTACGAGCAGTACTTC. It encodes CASSRTSPYEQYF. The variable domain in full, completed from reference TRBV11-2 and TRBJ2-7, reads EAGVAQSPRYKIIEKRQSVAFWCNPISGHATLYWYQQILGQGPKLLIQFQNNGVVDDSQLPKDRFSAERLKGVDSTLKIQPAKLEDSAVYLCASSRTSPYEQYFGPGTRLTVT.

The CDR3 DNA reads as TGTGCCAGCAGCTTGCGTCGGGAGGGTAACACCGGGGAGCTGTTTTTT. Its translation is CASSLRREGNTGELFF. V gene TRBV5-5 combines with J gene TRBJ2-2; 8 nucleotides agree with TRBD2. V lost 1 base, J lost 2 bases, and 4 bases stayed unmatched. This CDR3 region has 16 residues. From germline, CDR1 is SGHKS and CDR2 YYEKEE (reference sequence).

This clone was seen many times. J is TRBJ1-1 and V is TRBV5-8, with a weak D call TRBD1 (5 bases). V was cut by 0 bases and J by 1 base, with 10 bases left in between. CDR1 is SGHTS and CDR2 is YDEGEE in the germline V gene. CDR3 length: 15 amino acids. DNA for the CDR3: TGTGCCAGCAGCTTGGGTACAGGACCGAACACTGAAGCTTTCTTT. This sequence encodes CASSLGTGPNTEAFF.

This chain connects TRBV5-4 to TRBJ2-7, with 8 bases fitting TRBD2. CDR3 size: 15 residues. Germline V CDR1 and CDR2: SGHNT, YYREEE (reference sequence). The ends lost 0 bases at V and 0 bases at J; junction bases unmatched: 2. CDR3 sequence (DNA): TGTGCCAGCAGCTTGGGTGGGACTAGCTCCTACGAGCAGTACTTC. As protein: CASSLGGTSSYEQYF.

The rearrangement links TRBV11-1 to TRBJ2-7; 7 bases map to TRBD1. The CDR3 consists of 13 residues. Germline CDR1 SGHAT, CDR2 FQDESV (reference sequence). The V segment lost 2 bases and the J segment 4 bases; nucleotides outside the gene matches: 2. CDR3 DNA: TGTGCCAGCAGCTTATCGGACAGGTACGAGCAGTACTTC. This gives the protein CASSLSDRYEQYF. Based on the CDR3 plus reference TRBV11-1 and TRBJ2-7, the full variable domain is EAEVAQSPRYKITEKSQAVAFWCDPISGHATLYWYRQILGQGPELLVQFQDESVVDDSQLPKDRFSAERLKGVDSTLKIQPAELGDSAMYLCASSLSDRYEQYFGPGTRLTVT.

CDR3 coding DNA: TGTGCCAGCAGTTCGAAGGCCCCACTAGCGGGAGGGCCTACGGATACGCAGTATTTT. As protein: CASSSKAPLAGGPTDTQYF. The genes are TRBV27 and TRBJ2-3; 13 nucleotides line up with TRBD2. The ends lost 4 bases at V and 6 bases at J; junction bases unmatched: 16. Germline V gene lookup returns CDR1 MNHEY and CDR2 SMNVEV (reference sequence). This CDR3 region has 19 residues.

The chain has TRBV20-1 and TRBJ2-7, with D maybe TRBD2 (6 bases). V lost 3 bases and J 4 bases, leaving 13 bases between the germline ends. The CDR3 length is 13 residues. The germline CDR1 and CDR2 sequences are DFQATT and SNEGSKA (reference sequence). The CDR3 coding sequence is TGCAGTGCTAGTACGGGAGTAACGTACGAGCAGTACTTC. Translated: CSASTGVTYEQYF.

The V call is TRBV5-1, the J call TRBJ1-3; D not certain. The CDR3 covers 15 residues. CDR1 and CDR2 from the germline V gene are SGHRS and YFSETQ. Trimming stripped 0 bases from V and 0 bases from J, with 7 bases between. The chain's CDR3 is CASSLEPSSGNTIYF. DNA for the CDR3: TGCGCCAGCAGCTTGGAACCGAGCTCTGGAAACACCATATATTTT.

V is TRBV27 and J is TRBJ1-6; D is ambiguous. This CDR3 comprises 15 residues. Trimming stripped 0 bases from V and 7 bases from J, with 10 bases between. CDR1 and CDR2 (germline): MNHEY, SMNVEV (reference sequence). The chain's CDR3 is CASSLSAEPNSPLHF. CDR3 coding DNA: TGTGCCAGCAGTTTATCGGCGGAACCAAATTCACCCCTCCACTTT.

The rearrangement joins TRBV3-1 (or the pseudogene TRBV3-2) to TRBJ2-1; D gene ambiguous. Germline CDR1 and CDR2: LGHDT and YNNKEL (reference sequence). The germline V and J ends were trimmed by 2 bases and 1 base, with 15 bases remaining between them. The CDR3 sequence is 17 residues long. The CDR3 nucleotides read TGTGCCAGCAGCCAACACTTCCGGCGGAAATCCTACAATGAGCAGTTCTTC. It specifies CASSQHFRRKSYNEQFF.

The chain recombines TRBV3-1 (or the pseudogene TRBV3-2) with TRBJ1-3; 7 positions match TRBD1. Trimming at V came to 1 base and at J to 7 bases, leaving 13 bases not matched to a gene. Germline V CDR1 and CDR2: LGHDT, YNNKEL (reference sequence). The CDR3 is 17 amino acids. The CDR3 bases are TGTGCCAGCAGCCAAGCCGCGAGTGTGACAGGGAGGAACACCATATATTTT. It codes for CASSQAASVTGRNTIYF.

The rearrangement links TRBV5-1 to TRBJ2-1; D unresolved. Germline V gene lookup returns CDR1 SGHRS and CDR2 YFSETQ. This CDR3 region has 16 residues. The ends were cut back, 0 bases at V and 8 bases at J, with 18 bases in the middle. The DNA of the CDR3 is TGCGCCAGCAGCTTGGCTAATTTGCTTTCACCTGATGAGCAGTTCTTC. Translation: CASSLANLLSPDEQFF. The full variable domain, with the rest looked up from reference TRBV5-1 and TRBJ2-1, is KAGVTQTPRYLIKTRGQQVTLSCSPISGHRSVSWYQQTPGQGLQFLFEYFSETQRNKGNFPGRFSGRQFSNSRSEMNVSTLELGDSALYLCASSLANLLSPDEQFFGPGTRLTVL.

This clone was picked up one time. The chain is built from TRBV27 and TRBJ2-1, with a weak D call TRBD2 (6 bases). This CDR3 contains 16 residues. The V gene lost 5 bases and the J gene lost 0 bases, with 14 bases spanning the gap. Germline values: CDR1 MNHEY, CDR2 SMNVEV (reference sequence). The chain's CDR3 is CASSIIAVSSYNEQFF. For the CDR3, the DNA is TGTGCCAGCAGTATCATAGCGGTTAGCTCCTACAATGAGCAGTTCTTC.

The V and J genes are TRBV14 and TRBJ1-2; no clear D gene. CDR1 is SGHDN and CDR2 is FVKESK in the germline V gene. With 4 bases removed from V and 5 bases from J, the gap between germline ends came to 17 bases. This CDR3 spans 15 amino acids. CDR3 nucleotides: TGTGCCAGCAGCCTCGGAACAAACCTAGTATATGGCTACACCTTC. Amino acids: CASSLGTNLVYGYTF.

This chain uses TRBV7-9 with TRBJ2-4; D might be TRBD2 (6 bases). CDR3 size: 16 residues. Germline CDR1 reads SEHNR; CDR2 reads FQNEAQ (reference sequence). V was shortened by 5 bases and J by 3 bases, with 17 bases between the two germline ends. The CDR3 loop is CASSPGTWGGKNIQYF. CDR3 bases: TGTGCCAGCAGCCCCGGGACTTGGGGAGGCAAAAACATTCAGTACTTC.

The chain recombines TRBV19 with TRBJ2-6; perhaps TRBD1 as D (5 bases). Per the germline V gene, CDR1 is LNHDA and CDR2 is SQIVND (reference sequence). V gave up 6 bases and J gave up 2 bases, with 11 bases separating them. The CDR3 has 15 residues. The chain's CDR3 is CASRGRYPGANVLTF. The CDR3 nucleotides read TGTGCCAGTAGGGGGCGTTATCCTGGGGCCAACGTCCTGACTTTC.

This clone was seen a single time. The rearrangement joins TRBV7-8 to TRBJ2-6; maybe TRBD1 (6 bases). The CDR3 extends over 19 amino acids. Germline V CDR1 and CDR2: SGHVS, FQNEAQ. Trimming took 2 bases from V and 1 from J, leaving 18 bases between them. CDR3 in DNA: TGTGCCAGCAGCTTAAACATTCAGGGGCCACCGTCTGGGGCCAACGTCCTGACTTTC. The encoded protein is CASSLNIQGPPSGANVLTF. The full variable domain, rest sourced from reference TRBV7-8 and TRBJ2-6, is GAGVSQSPRYKVAKRGQDVALRCDPISGHVSLFWYQQALGQGPEFLTYFQNEAQLDKSGLPSDRFFAERPEGSVSTLKIQRTQQEDSAVYLCASSLNIQGPPSGANVLTFGAGSRLTVL.

This clone turned up a few times. The V call is TRBV11-2, the J call TRBJ1-4; no clear D gene. CDR3 length: 14 amino acids. CDR1 and CDR2 from the germline V gene are SGHAT and FQNNGV. Deletions cut 3 bases from V and 6 bases from J, with 11 bases between. The CDR3 is CASSFTGLDEKLFF. The CDR3 DNA reads as TGTGCCAGCAGCTTTACGGGGTTGGATGAAAAACTGTTTTTT.

V is TRBV5-4 and J is TRBJ1-4, with a weak D call TRBD1 (5 bases). CDR1 is SGHNT and CDR2 is YYREEE in the germline V gene (reference sequence). V was clipped by 2 bases and J by 3 bases, with 11 bases between them. This CDR3 spans 15 amino acids. This CDR3 is CASSFPGKANEKLFF. The CDR3, as DNA: TGTGCCAGCAGCTTTCCAGGGAAAGCTAATGAAAAACTGTTTTTT. Variable domain in full (rest from reference TRBV5-4 and TRBJ1-4): ETGVTQSPTHLIKTRGQQVTLRCSSQSGHNTVSWYQQALGQGPQFIFQYYREEENGRGNFPPRFSGLQFPNYSSELNVNALELDDSALYLCASSFPGKANEKLFFGSGTQLSVL.